This TCR beta chain was obtained from a study of CD8+CD57+ T cells in acquired aplastic anemia. CDR1 is MNHNS, CDR2 SASEGT, per germline. The CDR3 has 12 amino acids. Trimming took off 6 bases at V and 7 bases at J, with 12 bases between the two ends. TCR beta VDJ combinations and CDR3 sequences were profiled from genomic DNA. TCRdb analysed the reads with MiXCR anew, one entry per CDR3 protein. The repertoire holds roughly 81,000 distinct CDR3 sequences, with roughly half as singletons. The receptor comes from a human donor in good health, serving as a control. The chain combines TRBV6-1 with TRBJ1-1, with D possibly matching TRBD1 (5 bases). Sequencing was done on a sample of sorted CD4+, CD8+, or CD8+CD57+ T cells (not recorded which) from PBMCs. The CDR3 nucleotides read TGTGCCAGCAGGGAGACAGAGGTTGAAGCTTTCTTT. Translating it yields CASRETEVEAFF.